A single sample gave rise to the 6 T cell receptor beta chains below, sequenced in a study of PD-1 blockade in mismatch repair-deficient tumors. The method was immunoSEQ multiplex PCR; TCRdb's version includes in-frame clones alone and lacks a portion of them. The sample carries some 84,000 clones, about 84% recorded once. The sample here was peripheral blood, taken 12 weeks after starting pembrolizumab. Every receptor here comes from an adult with mismatch repair-deficient cancer.

This clone was picked up a small number of times. The chain is built from TRBV6-5 and TRBJ1-2; D not certain. CDR1 is MNHEY and CDR2 is SVGAGI in the germline V gene. V was shortened by 6 bases and J by 7 bases, with 12 bases between the two germline ends. There are 12 residues in the CDR3. The CDR3: CASRPSDLGYTF. As DNA, the CDR3 is TGTGCCAGCAGGCCTTCGGATCTTGGCTACACCTTC.

This sequence joins TRBV10-3 and TRBJ2-1; 7 bases agree with TRBD2. The CDR3 covers 15 residues. Trimming took 1 base from V and 6 from J; bases not matched to a gene: 6. Germline V lookup: CDR1 ENHRY, CDR2 SYGVKD. The CDR3 DNA sequence: TGTGCCATCAGTGAGTGGGGGGAGGGCCCCAATGAGCAGTTCTTC. Amino acids: CAISEWGEGPNEQFF.

J is TRBJ2-6 and V is TRBV4-1, with D perhaps matching TRBD1 (6 bases). Germline lookup yields CDR1 MGHRA and CDR2 YSYEKL. V was shortened by 3 bases and J by 0 bases, with 9 bases between the two germline ends. The CDR3 is 16 amino acids. CDR3 loop: CASSHEDSSGANVLTF. For the CDR3, the DNA is TGCGCCAGCAGCCACGAGGACAGCTCTGGGGCCAACGTCCTGACTTTC.

The chain links TRBV6-6 to TRBJ1-5; perhaps TRBD1 as D (6 bases). V dropped 10 bases and J dropped 4 bases, with 23 bases sitting between them. Germline V CDR1 and CDR2: MNHNY, SVGAGI (reference sequence). The CDR3 loop spans 16 amino acids. The CDR3 loop reads CATEGDTGLGNQPQHF. The CDR3 bases are TGTGCCACGGAGGGGGACACGGGGCTGGGTAATCAGCCCCAGCATTTT.

The chain employs TRBV7-2 and TRBJ1-2; TRBD1 might be the D (5 bases). The CDR3 extends over 14 amino acids. Trimming left V 6 bases short and J 0 bases short, with 11 bases between. The germline CDR1 and CDR2 sequences are SGHTA and FQGNSA. CDR3 sequence reads: CASRGERTNYGYTF. CDR3 in DNA: TGTGCCAGCAGGGGGGAGAGGACTAACTATGGCTACACCTTC.

The genes are TRBV11-2 and TRBJ2-1, with D tentatively TRBD1 or TRBD2 (5 bases each). The CDR3 is 14 residues long. Trimming took 3 bases from V and 7 from J, leaving 13 bases between them. Germline CDR1 reads SGHAT; CDR2 reads FQNNGV. The CDR3 sequence: CASSFRGQRNEQFF. CDR3 bases: TGTGCCAGCAGCTTTCGGGGCCAGCGTAATGAGCAGTTCTTC.